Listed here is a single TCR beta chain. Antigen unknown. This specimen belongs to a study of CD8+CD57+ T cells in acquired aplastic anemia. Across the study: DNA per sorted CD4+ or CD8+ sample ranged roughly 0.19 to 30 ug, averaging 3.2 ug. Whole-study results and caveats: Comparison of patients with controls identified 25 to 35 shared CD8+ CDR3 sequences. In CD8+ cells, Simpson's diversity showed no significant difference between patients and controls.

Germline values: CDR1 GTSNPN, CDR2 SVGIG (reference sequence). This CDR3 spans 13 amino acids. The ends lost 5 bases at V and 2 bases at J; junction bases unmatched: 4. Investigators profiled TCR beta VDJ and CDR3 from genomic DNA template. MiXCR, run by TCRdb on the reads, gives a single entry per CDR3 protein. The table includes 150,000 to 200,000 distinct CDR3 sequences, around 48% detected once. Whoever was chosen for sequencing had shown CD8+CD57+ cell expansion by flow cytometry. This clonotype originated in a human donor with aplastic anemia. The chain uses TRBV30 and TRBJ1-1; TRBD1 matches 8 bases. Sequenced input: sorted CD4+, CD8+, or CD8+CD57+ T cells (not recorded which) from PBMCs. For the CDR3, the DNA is TGTGCCTGGGGACAGGGTCTCAACACTGAAGCTTTCTTT. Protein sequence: CAWGQGLNTEAFF.